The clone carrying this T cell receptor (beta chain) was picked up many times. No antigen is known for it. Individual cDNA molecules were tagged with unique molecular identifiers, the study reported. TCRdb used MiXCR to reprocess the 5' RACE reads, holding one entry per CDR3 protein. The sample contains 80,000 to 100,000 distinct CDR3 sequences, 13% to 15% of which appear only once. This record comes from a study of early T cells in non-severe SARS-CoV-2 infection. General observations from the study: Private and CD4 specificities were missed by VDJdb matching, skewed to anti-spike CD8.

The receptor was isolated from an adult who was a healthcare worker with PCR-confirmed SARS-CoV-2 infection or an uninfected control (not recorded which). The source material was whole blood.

CDR3: CASSSQGVLVNTEAFF. Written as DNA, the CDR3 is TGCGCCAGCAGCTCCCAGGGGGTTCTTGTGAACACTGAAGCTTTCTTT. The chain employs TRBV5-1 and TRBJ1-1, with 7 bases fitting TRBD1. This CDR3 is 16 amino acids long. Unmatched junction bases numbered 8, after V lost 3 bases and J lost 0 bases. Germline loops: CDR1 SGHRS, CDR2 YFSETQ.